This passage covers 27 T cell receptor beta chains from one sample sequenced in a study of radiotherapy plus CTLA-4 blockade in lung cancer. Assay used: immunoSEQ multiplex PCR; TCRdb lists only in-frame clones, some missing. The sample contains about 15,000 clones, 72% of which appear only once. Sequencing used peripheral blood, obtained from a patient treated with radiotherapy plus ipilimumab. Every receptor here comes from a human donor with non-small cell lung cancer whose response to radiotherapy plus ipilimumab could not be evaluated.

This sequence joins TRBV2 and TRBJ1-1, with 7 bases fitting TRBD1. CDR1 is SNHLY and CDR2 is FYNNEI in the germline V gene. V shed 2 bases, J shed 1 base, and the junction held 4 bases outside the gene matches. The CDR3 has 15 residues. CDR3 DNA: TGTGCCAGCAGTGAAATAGCAGGGGGGAACACTGAAGCTTTCTTT. Its protein product is CASSEIAGGNTEAFF.

The chain recombines TRBV2 with TRBJ1-5; D gene ambiguous. The CDR3 extends over 13 amino acids. Trimming pared 11 bases from V and 0 bases from J, leaving 11 bases between. CDR1 is SNHLY and CDR2 is FYNNEI in the germline V gene. The CDR3 here is CACQTDSNQPQHF. Here the CDR3 DNA reads TGTGCCTGCCAGACTGATAGCAATCAGCCCCAGCATTTT.

The chain links TRBV15 to TRBJ1-2; D remains ambiguous. With 0 bases removed from V and 7 bases from J, the gap between germline ends came to 15 bases. CDR3 length: 15 amino acids. CDR1 is LNHNV, CDR2 YYDKDF, per germline (reference sequence). CDR3 coding DNA: TGTGCCACCAGCAGAGAACAAACGAACCGGGGTGGCTACACCTTC. It codes for CATSREQTNRGGYTF.

The gene calls are TRBV19 and TRBJ2-7, with TRBD1 matching 9 bases. The junction had 4 bases not matched to a gene; V was cut back by 0 bases and J by 7 bases. In germline, CDR1 is LNHDA, CDR2 SQIVND (reference sequence). This CDR3 has 14 amino acids. The CDR3 DNA reads as TGTGCCAGTAGTATAGACGGGACAGGGACGGAGCAGTACGTC. This translates into CASSIDGTGTEQYV.

This chain uses TRBV5-5 with TRBJ1-6; D call uncertain. This CDR3 has 15 residues. From germline, CDR1 is SGHKS and CDR2 YYEKEE (reference sequence). V lost 0 bases to trimming and J lost 7 bases, with 11 bases between them. As DNA, the CDR3 is TGTGCCAGCAGCTTGGATGCGAACAGAAATTCACCCCTCCACTTT. Its protein product is CASSLDANRNSPLHF.

In this sample, this clone turned up a few times. The J gene is TRBJ1-4, the V gene TRBV4-1; the match to TRBD1 covers 7 bases. The CDR3 length is 16 residues. Germline V gene sequence: CDR1 MGHRA, CDR2 YSYEKL. V lost 0 bases to trimming and J lost 4 bases; unmatched junction nucleotides: 5. CDR3 region: CASSQETAGGNEKLFF. As DNA, the CDR3 is TGCGCCAGCAGCCAAGAAACGGCAGGGGGTAATGAAAAACTGTTTTTT.

This chain links TRBV19 with TRBJ1-3, with a weak D call TRBD1 (6 bases). The CDR3 consists of 14 residues. V lost 5 bases to trimming and J lost 4 bases, with 12 bases between them. CDR1 and CDR2 (germline): LNHDA, SQIVND (reference sequence). CDR3 sequence reads: CASSLQGRGNTIYF. The CDR3 coding sequence is TGTGCCAGTAGTCTCCAGGGGCGCGGAAACACCATATATTTT.

The chain couples TRBV9 to TRBJ2-3; D call uncertain. This CDR3 is built from 15 residues. CDR1 and CDR2 (germline): SGDLS, YYNGEE. The V end lost 0 bases, the J end lost 2 bases, and 10 bases lay between the germline ends. The CDR3 DNA reads TGTGCCAGCAGCGTAGGCGTAATAGCCACAGATACGCAGTATTTT. Protein sequence: CASSVGVIATDTQYF.

The chain joins TRBV19 to TRBJ2-3; 7 bases match TRBD2. V shed 3 bases, J shed 2 bases, and the junction held 17 bases outside the gene matches. The CDR3 totals 19 residues. CDR1 is LNHDA, CDR2 SQIVND, per germline (reference sequence). For the CDR3, the DNA is TGTGCCAGTAGTATTAGTCCTAGCGGAGCCCAATCTCTCACAGATACGCAGTATTTT. It specifies CASSISPSGAQSLTDTQYF. The full variable domain, in which reference TRBV19 and TRBJ2-3 provide the parts outside the CDR3, is DGGITQSPKYLFRKEGQNVTLSCEQNLNHDAMYWYRQDPGQGLRLIYYSQIVNDFQKGDIAEGYSVSREKKESFPLTVTSAQKNPTAFYLCASSISPSGAQSLTDTQYFGPGTRLTVL.

The CDR3 loop reads CASSGGQIMNTEAFF. The DNA for the CDR3 is TGCGCCAGCAGCGGGGGCCAGATTATGAACACTGAAGCTTTCTTT. V gene TRBV5-1 combines with J gene TRBJ1-1; D may be TRBD1 (6 bases). Germline CDR1 is SGHRS and CDR2 is YFSETQ. The CDR3 sequence is 15 residues long. With 4 bases removed from V and 0 bases from J, the gap between germline ends came to 13 bases.

This clone was seen a few times. This chain joins TRBV20-1 and TRBJ1-2, with D unclear. The germline V gene encodes CDR1 DFQATT and CDR2 SNEGSKA (reference sequence). Trimming shortened V by 6 bases and J by 8 bases, and 13 bases separated the two germline ends. The CDR3 has 11 residues. The CDR3 nucleotides read TGCAGTGCCCATCGTGGGAGGGGCTACACCTTC. This translates into CSAHRGRGYTF.

The V call is TRBV4-1, the J call TRBJ1-4; D ambiguous. Trimming took off 0 bases at V and 5 bases at J, with 25 bases between the two ends. The CDR3 is 20 residues long. Germline values: CDR1 MGHRA, CDR2 YSYEKL. This CDR3 reads CASSQENTRVNPSFNEKLFF. CDR3 DNA: TGCGCCAGCAGCCAAGAAAATACGAGGGTCAATCCATCCTTCAATGAAAAACTGTTTTTT.

By sample fraction, this clone is medium-sized. V usage is TRBV7-9 and J usage is TRBJ2-7, with 8 bases matching TRBD2. CDR3 length equals 14 residues. V dropped 5 bases and J dropped 2; count of bases not matched to a gene: 5. The germline gives CDR1 SEHNR, CDR2 FQNEAQ (reference sequence). The CDR3 spells CASSPGGGTYEQYF. Written as DNA, the CDR3 is TGTGCCAGCAGCCCTGGCGGGGGGACCTACGAGCAGTACTTC.

This clone was detected only a few times. The CDR3 end shows no conserved phenylalanine or tryptophan, and so a read error is likely. The DNA is omitted, as the CDR3 cannot be located on it reliably, and the CDR3 follows TCRdb's listing. V and J are TRBV5-1 and TRBJ1-5. The CDR3 has 14 residues if both end residues are counted. Per germline, CDR1 SGHRS and CDR2 YFSETQ. The CDR3 spells CASSSGGENKPQHL.

The chain is built from TRBV5-4 and TRBJ2-3; no definite D call. V gave up 4 bases and J gave up 0 bases, with 6 bases separating them. In germline, CDR1 is SGHNT, CDR2 YYREEE (reference sequence). This CDR3 comprises 13 residues. The CDR3 nucleotides are TGTGCCAGCAGCCCCTATAGCACAGATACGCAGTATTTT. It translates to CASSPYSTDTQYF.

CDR3 loop: CASSFRGNEQYF. The CDR3 DNA reads as TGCGCCAGCAGCTTCCGGGGGAACGAGCAGTACTTC. The V and J genes are TRBV5-1 and TRBJ2-7; the D gene is possibly TRBD2 (6 bases). The CDR3 length is 12 residues. V lost 2 bases, J lost 5 bases, and 8 bases lay in between. Looked up from germline, CDR1 is SGHRS and CDR2 is YFSETQ.

J is TRBJ2-4 and V is TRBV18; tentatively, D is TRBD1 (5 bases). Trimming removed 4 bases from V and 8 bases from J, with 12 bases in between. Germline V gene data show CDR1 as KGHSH and CDR2 as LQKENI. The CDR3 extends over 13 amino acids. DNA of the CDR3: TGTGCCAGCTCACAGACAGTTTCGGACATTCAGTACTTC. Protein sequence: CASSQTVSDIQYF.

The chain combines TRBV7-9 with TRBJ1-1; TRBD1 aligns across 7 bases. Germline assignment: CDR1 SEHNR and CDR2 FQNEAQ (reference sequence). V lost 4 bases, J lost 1 base, and 12 bases stayed unmatched. This CDR3 is built from 17 residues. CDR3 in DNA: TGTGCCAGCAGCTCGCTAGGGGGACAGAATTCGAACACTGAAGCTTTCTTT. It encodes CASSSLGGQNSNTEAFF.

This clone showed up just a few times. This rearrangement joins TRBV2 to TRBJ2-3; TRBD2 is a possible D gene (6 bases). The germline V gene encodes CDR1 SNHLY and CDR2 FYNNEI. CDR3 length equals 17 residues. Trimming pared 3 bases from V and 0 bases from J, leaving 16 bases between. This chain's CDR3 is CASSDGSGGLSTDTQYF. CDR3 in DNA: TGTGCCAGCAGTGATGGGTCAGGAGGGCTTAGCACAGATACGCAGTATTTT.

The chain is built from TRBV6-1 and TRBJ2-7, with 8 positions matching TRBD2. J lost 6 bases, V lost 11 bases, and 12 bases had no gene match. CDR1 and CDR2 from the germline V gene are MNHNS and SASEGT. The CDR3 totals 13 residues. The CDR3 DNA reads as TGTGCCTCACGCCCGGGGGGGATAGGCGAGCAGTACTTC. It is translated as CASRPGGIGEQYF.

This clone appeared a few times. CDR3 protein: CASSSPGQGSGYTF. The CDR3 nucleotides read TGTGCCAGCAGCTCTCCCGGACAGGGTTCTGGCTACACCTTC. This chain joins TRBV6-5 and TRBJ1-2; 8 bases agree with TRBD1. Losses at the gene ends were 6 bases for V and 7 bases for J; bases not matched to a gene: 10. CDR1 is MNHEY and CDR2 is SVGAGI in the germline V gene. CDR3 size: 14 residues.

The CDR3 coding sequence is TGTGCCAGCAGCCACCAGGGGTCCTATGGCTACACCTTC. This sequence encodes CASSHQGSYGYTF. The chain links TRBV5-5 to TRBJ1-2; possibly TRBD1 for D (6 bases). Germline CDR1 is SGHKS and CDR2 is YYEKEE (reference sequence). V was trimmed by 4 bases and J by 4 bases, leaving 11 bases between them. CDR3 length: 13 residues.

The rearrangement joins TRBV19 to TRBJ1-4; TRBD1 aligns across 8 bases. The CDR3 sequence is 15 residues long. V lost 5 bases and J lost 7; bases outside the gene matches: 9. The V gene's germline CDR1 is LNHDA and CDR2 SQIVND (reference sequence). The CDR3 bases are TGTGCCAGTAGTCCGGTGGACAGGGCGGGTGAAAAACTGTTTTTT. Translation gives CASSPVDRAGEKLFF.

V and J are TRBV7-9 and TRBJ2-4; 10 positions match TRBD2. V lost 4 bases to trimming and J lost 9 bases; unmatched junction nucleotides: 12. The CDR3 extends over 16 amino acids. Germline V lookup: CDR1 SEHNR, CDR2 FQNEAQ (reference sequence). This CDR3 is CASSSSRSAGGGIQYF. The CDR3 nucleotides are TGTGCCAGCAGCTCCTCCCGTTCAGCGGGGGGGGGCATTCAGTACTTC.

Only one count was recorded for this clone. V is TRBV7-8 and J is TRBJ2-7; D possibly corresponds to TRBD2 (6 bases). The CDR3 loop spans 15 amino acids. Trimming left V 5 bases short and J 3 bases short, with 17 bases between. Germline V gene data show CDR1 as SGHVS and CDR2 as FQNEAQ. CDR3 DNA sequence: TGTGCCAGCAGCGCTGGGGGGACCAACTTCTACGAGCAGTACTTC. It is translated as CASSAGGTNFYEQYF.

This chain joins TRBV7-9 and TRBJ2-2, with TRBD2 matching 12 bases. This CDR3 has 17 amino acids. Germline V lookup: CDR1 SEHNR, CDR2 FQNEAQ (reference sequence). Germline trimming cut 5 bases from V and 7 bases from J; bases unmatched to any gene: 11. The CDR3 nucleotides are TGTGCCAGCAGCGCGAGAACTAGCGGGGGGTCGGTCGGGGAGCTGTTTTTT. It codes for CASSARTSGGSVGELFF.

The chain links TRBV7-2 to TRBJ2-5; D might be TRBD2 (6 bases). The CDR3 spans 15 residues. V was shortened by 5 bases and J by 3 bases, with 16 bases between the two germline ends. The germline V gene encodes CDR1 SGHTA and CDR2 FQGNSA. CDR3 in amino acids: CASSPARGGEETQYF. CDR3 DNA sequence: TGTGCCAGCAGCCCAGCAAGAGGCGGGGAAGAGACCCAGTACTTC.